These 2 T cell receptor beta chains were all obtained from the same sample, sequenced in a study of blood T cell repertoires in COVID-19. Libraries were prepared by immunoSEQ multiplex PCR; TCRdb keeps only in-frame clonotypes and omits some of them. The sample yields roughly 700,000 clones, 80% to 90% seen once. Sequenced material: peripheral blood. Receptors originate from a woman under 30 with acute or convalescent COVID-19.

The V call is TRBV6-5, the J call TRBJ2-7; 9 bases align to TRBD1. This CDR3 is 14 amino acids long. After removal of 7 bases from V and 3 bases from J, the junction contained 7 bases not matched to a gene. Germline assignment: CDR1 MNHEY and CDR2 SVGAGI. DNA of the CDR3: TGTGCCAGCACCCGACCGGGACAGGGCTACGAGCAGTACTTC. This codes for CASTRPGQGYEQYF.

Concerning this clone: Other DNA sequences in the same sample also yield this CDR3. This chain uses TRBV6-5 with TRBJ1-5; D gene uncertain. Germline V gene lookup returns CDR1 MNHEY and CDR2 SVGAGI. V lost 1 base and J 6 bases, leaving 7 bases between the germline ends. CDR3 length: 13 residues. The CDR3 protein is CASSYYRGQPQHF. The CDR3 nucleotides are TGTGCCAGCAGTTACTACCGGGGTCAGCCCCAGCATTTT.